This entry features one TCR beta chain sequence. This CDR3 has 13 amino acids. Germline CDR1 and CDR2: SQVTM and ANQGSEA. The V end lost 6 bases, the J end lost 1 base, and 12 bases lay between the germline ends. The table came from immunoSEQ multiplex PCR; TCRdb's copy has only in-frame clones and leaves some out. The sample includes some 120,000 clones, about 88% seen only once; the top ten take approximately 1.5%. These data originate in a study of blood T cell repertoires in COVID-19. The clonotype originates from a man aged 35-49 years with acute or convalescent COVID-19. This chain links TRBV29-1 with TRBJ1-1; D might be TRBD1 (5 bases). The sequencing input was peripheral blood. The CDR3 spells CSVYPGSNTEAFF. Written as DNA, the CDR3 is TGCAGCGTGTACCCAGGGTCGAACACTGAAGCTTTCTTT. Full variable domain (rest looked up from reference TRBV29-1 and TRBJ1-1): SAVISQKPSRDICQRGTSLTIQCQVDSQVTMMFWYRQQPGQSLTLIATANQGSEATYESGFVIDKFPISRPNLTFSTLTVSNMSPEDSSIYLCSVYPGSNTEAFFGQGTRLTVV.